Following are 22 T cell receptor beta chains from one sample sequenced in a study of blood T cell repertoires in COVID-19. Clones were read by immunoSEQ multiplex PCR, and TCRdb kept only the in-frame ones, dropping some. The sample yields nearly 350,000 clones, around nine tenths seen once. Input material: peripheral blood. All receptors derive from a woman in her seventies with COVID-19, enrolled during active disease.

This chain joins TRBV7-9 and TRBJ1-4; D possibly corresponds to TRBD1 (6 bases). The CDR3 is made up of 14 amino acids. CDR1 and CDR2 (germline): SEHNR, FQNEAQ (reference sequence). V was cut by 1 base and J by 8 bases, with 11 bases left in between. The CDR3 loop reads CASSLDREGEKLFF. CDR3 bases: TGTGCCAGCAGCTTAGACAGGGAGGGCGAAAAACTGTTTTTT.

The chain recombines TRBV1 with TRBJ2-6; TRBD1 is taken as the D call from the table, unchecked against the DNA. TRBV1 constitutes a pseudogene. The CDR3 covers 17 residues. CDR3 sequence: CTSSQVTGSSGANVLTF. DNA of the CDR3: TGCACCAGCAGCCAAGTGACAGGTAGCTCTGGGGCCAACGTCCTGACTTTC.

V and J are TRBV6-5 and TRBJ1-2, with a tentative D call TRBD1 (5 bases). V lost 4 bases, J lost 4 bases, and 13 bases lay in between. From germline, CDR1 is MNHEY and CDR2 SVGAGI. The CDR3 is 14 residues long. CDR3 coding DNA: TGTGCCAGCAGTTCCCCGGGCAGGGTCTATGGCTACACCTTC. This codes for CASSSPGRVYGYTF.

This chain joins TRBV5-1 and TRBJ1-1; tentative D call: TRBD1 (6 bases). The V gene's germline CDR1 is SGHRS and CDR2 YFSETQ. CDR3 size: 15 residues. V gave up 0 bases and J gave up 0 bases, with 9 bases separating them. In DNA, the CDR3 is TGCGCCAGCAGCTTGGGAGGGGGATTGAACACTGAAGCTTTCTTT. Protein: CASSLGGGLNTEAFF. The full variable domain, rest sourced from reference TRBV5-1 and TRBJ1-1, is KAGVTQTPRYLIKTRGQQVTLSCSPISGHRSVSWYQQTPGQGLQFLFEYFSETQRNKGNFPGRFSGRQFSNSRSEMNVSTLELGDSALYLCASSLGGGLNTEAFFGQGTRLTVV.

CDR3 DNA: TGTGCCAGCAGAGCAACAGGGGGCGTCTATGGCTACACCTTC. This gives the protein CASRATGGVYGYTF. The V call is TRBV6-5, the J call TRBJ1-2; 9 nucleotides match TRBD1. The CDR3 sequence is 14 residues long. The germline V gene encodes CDR1 MNHEY and CDR2 SVGAGI. The V gene end was trimmed by 6 bases and the J gene end by 4 bases; junction bases not matched to a gene: 6.

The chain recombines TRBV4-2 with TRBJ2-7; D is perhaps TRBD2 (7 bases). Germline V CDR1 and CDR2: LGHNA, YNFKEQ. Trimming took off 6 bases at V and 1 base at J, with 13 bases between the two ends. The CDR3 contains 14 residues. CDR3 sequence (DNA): TGTGCCAGCAGTCCAGGGGAGGGGTCCTACGAGCAGTACTTC. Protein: CASSPGEGSYEQYF.

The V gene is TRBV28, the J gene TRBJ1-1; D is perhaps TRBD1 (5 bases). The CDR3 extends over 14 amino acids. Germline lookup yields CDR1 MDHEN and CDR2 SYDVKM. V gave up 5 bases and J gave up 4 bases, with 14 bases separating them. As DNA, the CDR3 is TGTGCCAGCAGTACTCCGGGGGGGGTCACTGAAGCTTTCTTT. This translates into CASSTPGGVTEAFF. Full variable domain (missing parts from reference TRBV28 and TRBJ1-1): DVKVTQSSRYLVKRTGEKVFLECVQDMDHENMFWYRQDPGLGLRLIYFSYDVKMKEKGDIPEGYSVSREKKERFSLILESASTNQTSMYLCASSTPGGVTEAFFGQGTRLTVV.

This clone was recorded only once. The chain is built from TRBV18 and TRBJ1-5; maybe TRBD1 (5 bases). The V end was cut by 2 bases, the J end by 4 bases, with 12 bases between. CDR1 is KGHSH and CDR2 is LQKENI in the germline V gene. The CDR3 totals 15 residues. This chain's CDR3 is CASSPNQGGNQPQHF. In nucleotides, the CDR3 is TGTGCCAGCTCACCAAATCAGGGAGGGAATCAGCCCCAGCATTTT.

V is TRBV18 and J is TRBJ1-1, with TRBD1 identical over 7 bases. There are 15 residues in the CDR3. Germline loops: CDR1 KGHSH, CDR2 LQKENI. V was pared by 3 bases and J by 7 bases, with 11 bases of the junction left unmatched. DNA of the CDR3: TGTGCCAGCTCACCGACACAGGGGCTTAGGAGTGAAGCTTTCTTT. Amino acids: CASSPTQGLRSEAFF.

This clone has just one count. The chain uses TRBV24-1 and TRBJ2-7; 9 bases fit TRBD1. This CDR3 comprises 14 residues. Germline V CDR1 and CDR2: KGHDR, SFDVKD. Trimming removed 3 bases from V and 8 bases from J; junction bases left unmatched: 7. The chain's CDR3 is CATSDHGTGRKQYF. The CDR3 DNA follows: TGTGCCACCAGTGATCACGGGACAGGGAGGAAGCAGTACTTC.

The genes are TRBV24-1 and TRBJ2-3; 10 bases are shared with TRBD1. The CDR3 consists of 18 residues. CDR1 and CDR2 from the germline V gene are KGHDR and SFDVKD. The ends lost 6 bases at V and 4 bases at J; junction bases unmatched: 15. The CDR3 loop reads CATSTRPRRDRGADTQYF. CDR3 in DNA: TGTGCCACCAGTACCCGACCACGCCGGGACAGGGGTGCAGATACGCAGTATTTT.

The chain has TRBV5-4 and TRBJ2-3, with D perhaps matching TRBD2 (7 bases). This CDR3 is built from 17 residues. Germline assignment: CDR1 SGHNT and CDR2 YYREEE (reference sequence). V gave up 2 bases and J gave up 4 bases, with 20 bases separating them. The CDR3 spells CASSLPPGGGRSDTQYF. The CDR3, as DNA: TGTGCCAGCAGCTTACCCCCGGGCGGGGGCAGGTCAGATACGCAGTATTTT.

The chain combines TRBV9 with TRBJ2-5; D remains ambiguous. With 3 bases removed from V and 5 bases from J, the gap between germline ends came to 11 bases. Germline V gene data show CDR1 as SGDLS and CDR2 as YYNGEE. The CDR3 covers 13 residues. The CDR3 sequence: CASSALGWETQYF. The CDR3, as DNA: TGTGCCAGCAGCGCCCTCGGGTGGGAGACCCAGTACTTC.

The CDR3 reads CASSVDREYTF. In DNA form, the CDR3 reads TGCGCCAGCAGCGTTGACAGGGAATACACCTTC. The chain joins TRBV5-1 to TRBJ1-2, with 7 bases that match TRBD1. There are 11 residues in the CDR3. Germline-derived CDR1 and CDR2 are SGHRS and YFSETQ. The J segment lost 11 bases and the V segment lost 4 bases, leaving 5 bases of the junction unmatched. Complete variable domain (other parts from reference TRBV5-1 and TRBJ1-2): KAGVTQTPRYLIKTRGQQVTLSCSPISGHRSVSWYQQTPGQGLQFLFEYFSETQRNKGNFPGRFSGRQFSNSRSEMNVSTLELGDSALYLCASSVDREYTFGSGTRLTVV.

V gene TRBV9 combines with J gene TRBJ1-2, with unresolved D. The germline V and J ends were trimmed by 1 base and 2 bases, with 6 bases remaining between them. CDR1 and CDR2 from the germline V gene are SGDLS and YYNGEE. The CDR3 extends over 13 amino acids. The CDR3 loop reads CASSVLENYGYTF. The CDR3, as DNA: TGTGCCAGCAGCGTATTGGAGAACTATGGCTACACCTTC.

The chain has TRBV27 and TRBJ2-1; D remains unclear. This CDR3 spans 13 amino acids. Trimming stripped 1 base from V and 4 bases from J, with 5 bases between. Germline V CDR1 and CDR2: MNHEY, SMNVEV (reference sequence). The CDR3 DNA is TGTGCCAGCAGTTTATGGCCTTACAATGAGCAGTTCTTC. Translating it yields CASSLWPYNEQFF.

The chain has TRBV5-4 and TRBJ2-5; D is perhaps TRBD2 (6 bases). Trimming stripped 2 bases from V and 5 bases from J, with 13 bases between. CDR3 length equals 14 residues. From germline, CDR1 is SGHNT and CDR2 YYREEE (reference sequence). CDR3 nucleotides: TGTGCCAGCAGCTTCCCGGGGGTTGATGAGACCCAGTACTTC. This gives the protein CASSFPGVDETQYF. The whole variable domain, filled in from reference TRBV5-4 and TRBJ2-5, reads ETGVTQSPTHLIKTRGQQVTLRCSSQSGHNTVSWYQQALGQGPQFIFQYYREEENGRGNFPPRFSGLQFPNYSSELNVNALELDDSALYLCASSFPGVDETQYFGPGTRLLVL.

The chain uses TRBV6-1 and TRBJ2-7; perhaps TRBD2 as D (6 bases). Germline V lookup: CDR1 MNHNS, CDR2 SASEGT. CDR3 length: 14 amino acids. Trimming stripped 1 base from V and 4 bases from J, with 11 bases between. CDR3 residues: CASSEGGRSYEQYF. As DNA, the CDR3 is TGTGCCAGCAGTGAAGGAGGGAGGAGTTACGAGCAGTACTTC.

The CDR3 loop reads CASSFSGQGSSTDTQYF. In DNA form, the CDR3 reads TGTGCCAGCAGCTTTTCGGGACAGGGGTCTAGCACAGATACGCAGTATTTT. This rearrangement joins TRBV21-1 to TRBJ2-3; the tabulated D call, TRBD1, remains unverified against the DNA. TRBV21-1 is annotated as a pseudogene. The CDR3 covers 17 residues.

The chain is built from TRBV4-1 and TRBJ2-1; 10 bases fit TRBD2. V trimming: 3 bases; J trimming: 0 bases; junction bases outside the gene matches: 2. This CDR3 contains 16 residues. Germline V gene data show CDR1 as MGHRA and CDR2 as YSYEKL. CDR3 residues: CASSQASGSSYNEQFF. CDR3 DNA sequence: TGCGCCAGCAGCCAGGCTAGCGGGAGCTCCTACAATGAGCAGTTCTTC.

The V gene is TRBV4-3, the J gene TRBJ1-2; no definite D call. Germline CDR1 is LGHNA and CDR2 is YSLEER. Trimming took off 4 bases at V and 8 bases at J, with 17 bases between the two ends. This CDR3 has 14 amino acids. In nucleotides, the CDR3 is TGCGCCAGCAGCCCCTACCTGAGTTCGGAGGGCTACACCTTC. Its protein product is CASSPYLSSEGYTF.

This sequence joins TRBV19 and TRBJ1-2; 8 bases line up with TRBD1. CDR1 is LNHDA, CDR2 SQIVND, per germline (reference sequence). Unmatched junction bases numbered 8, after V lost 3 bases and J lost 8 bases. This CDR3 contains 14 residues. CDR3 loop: CASSMQDREGGYTF. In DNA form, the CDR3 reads TGTGCCAGTAGTATGCAGGACAGGGAGGGAGGCTACACCTTC.